This TCR beta chain was sequenced in a study of cytomegalovirus exposure and HLA in healthy donors. Regarding this clone: Its antigen is not known.

The data were produced by immunoSEQ multiplex PCR, yet TCRdb's version contains in-frame clones alone and is incomplete. The table shows 250,000 to 300,000 clones, with about 86% occurring only once. Study outcomes and limitations: In vitro confirmation showed three CMV-associated chains to be CMV antigen specific. The majority of TCR sequences were rare, yet some public TCRs appeared in many donors. Cytomegalovirus-associated TCR beta chains were listed, numbering under 200. In a later analysis, first-cohort TCR clusters were found to tend to co-occur in the 100 to 150 validation repertoires.

Germline V gene sequence: CDR1 MNHEY, CDR2 SMNVEV (reference sequence). V was clipped by 6 bases and J by 5 bases; unmatched bases: 5. This CDR3 is built from 14 residues. The TCR originated in a woman aged 18-29 years in good health and CMV-seronegative. J is TRBJ2-1 and V is TRBV27; the match to TRBD2 covers 9 bases. The material sequenced was PBMCs. CDR3 in DNA: TGTGCCAGCAGCCTAGCGGGGCTGAACAATGAGCAGTTCTTC. This codes for CASSLAGLNNEQFF.